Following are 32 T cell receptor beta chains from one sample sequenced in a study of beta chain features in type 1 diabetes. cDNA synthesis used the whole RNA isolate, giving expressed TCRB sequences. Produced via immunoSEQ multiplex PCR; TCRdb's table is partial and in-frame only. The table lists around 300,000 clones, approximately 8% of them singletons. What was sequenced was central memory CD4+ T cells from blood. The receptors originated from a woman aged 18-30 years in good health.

The CDR3 DNA follows: TGTGCCAGCAGCTCACTTACCCGAAGCTCCGTCTCTGGAAACACCATATATTTT. It codes for CASSSLTRSSVSGNTIYF. This rearrangement joins TRBV13 to TRBJ1-3; D is uncertain. The CDR3 is 18 residues long. In germline, CDR1 is PRHDT, CDR2 FYEKMQ (reference sequence). V was cut by 4 bases and J by 0 bases, with 19 bases left in between.

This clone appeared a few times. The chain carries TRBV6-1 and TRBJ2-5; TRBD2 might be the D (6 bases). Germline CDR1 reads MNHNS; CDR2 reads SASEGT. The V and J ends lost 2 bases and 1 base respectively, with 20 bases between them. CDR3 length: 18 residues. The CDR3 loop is CASSEWVAERPRQETQYF. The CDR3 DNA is TGTGCCAGCAGTGAATGGGTAGCGGAGCGCCCCCGCCAAGAGACCCAGTACTTC.

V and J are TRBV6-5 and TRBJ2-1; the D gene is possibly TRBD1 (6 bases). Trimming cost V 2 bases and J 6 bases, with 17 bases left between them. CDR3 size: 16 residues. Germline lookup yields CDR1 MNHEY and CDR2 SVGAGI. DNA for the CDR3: TGTGCCAGCAGTTACGGTCCCGGGACCAGGGGCAATGAGCAGTTCTTC. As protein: CASSYGPGTRGNEQFF.

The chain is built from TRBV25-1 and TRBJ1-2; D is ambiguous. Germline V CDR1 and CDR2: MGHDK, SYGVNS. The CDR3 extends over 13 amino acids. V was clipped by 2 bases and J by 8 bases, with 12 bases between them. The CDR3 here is CASSEPGRLGYTF. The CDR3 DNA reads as TGTGCCAGCAGTGAACCAGGCAGGTTGGGCTACACCTTC.

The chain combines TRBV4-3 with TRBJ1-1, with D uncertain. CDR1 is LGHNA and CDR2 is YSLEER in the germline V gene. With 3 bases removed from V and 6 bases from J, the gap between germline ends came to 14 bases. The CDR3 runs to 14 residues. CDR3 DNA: TGCGCCAGCAGCCAGGAACACCGCCTCTCTGAAGCTTTCTTT. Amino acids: CASSQEHRLSEAFF.

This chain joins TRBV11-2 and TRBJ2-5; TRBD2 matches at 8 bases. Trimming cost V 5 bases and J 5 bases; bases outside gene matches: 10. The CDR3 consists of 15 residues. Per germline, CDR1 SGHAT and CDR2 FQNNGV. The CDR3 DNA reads TGTGCCAGCAGCCCTCGCGGGGGGACTGGCGAGACCCAGTACTTC. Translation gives CASSPRGGTGETQYF.

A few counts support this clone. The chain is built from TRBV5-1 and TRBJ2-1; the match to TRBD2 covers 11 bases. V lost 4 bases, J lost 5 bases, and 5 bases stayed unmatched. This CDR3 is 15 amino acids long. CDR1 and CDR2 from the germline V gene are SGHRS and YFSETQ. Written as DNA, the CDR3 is TGCGCCAGCAGCCCCGGGACTAGCGGTGACAATGAGCAGTTCTTC. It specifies CASSPGTSGDNEQFF.

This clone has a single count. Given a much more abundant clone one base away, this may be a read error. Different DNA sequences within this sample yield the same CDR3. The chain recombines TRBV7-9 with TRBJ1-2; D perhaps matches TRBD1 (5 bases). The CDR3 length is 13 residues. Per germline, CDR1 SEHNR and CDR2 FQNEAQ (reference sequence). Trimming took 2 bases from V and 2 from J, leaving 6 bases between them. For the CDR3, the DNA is TGTGCCAGCAGCTTACCAGGGAACTATGGCTACACCTTC. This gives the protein CASSLPGNYGYTF.

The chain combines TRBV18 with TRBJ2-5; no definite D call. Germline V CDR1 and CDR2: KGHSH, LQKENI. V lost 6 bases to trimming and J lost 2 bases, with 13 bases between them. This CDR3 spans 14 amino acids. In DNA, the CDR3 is TGTGCCAGCTCCCCAAGCCAGTTACAAGAGACCCAGTACTTC. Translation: CASSPSQLQETQYF.

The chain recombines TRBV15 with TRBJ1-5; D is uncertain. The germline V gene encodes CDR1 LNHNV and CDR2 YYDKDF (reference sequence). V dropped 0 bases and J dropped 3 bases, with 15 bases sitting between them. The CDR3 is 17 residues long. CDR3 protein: CATSRDPAGLLNQPQHF. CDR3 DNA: TGTGCCACCAGCAGAGATCCGGCAGGCTTACTCAATCAGCCCCAGCATTTT.

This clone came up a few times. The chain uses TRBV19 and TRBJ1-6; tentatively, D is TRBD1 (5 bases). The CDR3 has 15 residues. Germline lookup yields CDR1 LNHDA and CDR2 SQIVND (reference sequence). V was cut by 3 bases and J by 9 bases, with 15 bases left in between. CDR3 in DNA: TGTGCCAGTAGTATTTCTTCGACAGTCCGTTCACCCCTCCACTTT. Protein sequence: CASSISSTVRSPLHF. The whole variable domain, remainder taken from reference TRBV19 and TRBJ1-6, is DGGITQSPKYLFRKEGQNVTLSCEQNLNHDAMYWYRQDPGQGLRLIYYSQIVNDFQKGDIAEGYSVSREKKESFPLTVTSAQKNPTAFYLCASSISSTVRSPLHFGNGTRLTVT.

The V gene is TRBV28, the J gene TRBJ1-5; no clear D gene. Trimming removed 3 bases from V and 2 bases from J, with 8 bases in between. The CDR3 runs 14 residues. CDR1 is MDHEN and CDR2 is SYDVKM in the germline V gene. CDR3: CASSLGKRNQPQHF. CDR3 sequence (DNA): TGTGCCAGCAGTTTGGGTAAACGCAATCAGCCCCAGCATTTT. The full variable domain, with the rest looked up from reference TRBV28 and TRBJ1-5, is DVKVTQSSRYLVKRTGEKVFLECVQDMDHENMFWYRQDPGLGLRLIYFSYDVKMKEKGDIPEGYSVSREKKERFSLILESASTNQTSMYLCASSLGKRNQPQHFGDGTRLSIL.

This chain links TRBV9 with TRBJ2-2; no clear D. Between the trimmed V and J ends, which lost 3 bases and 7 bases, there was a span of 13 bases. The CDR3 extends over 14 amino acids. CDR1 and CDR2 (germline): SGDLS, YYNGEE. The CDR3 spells CASSERLGGGELFF. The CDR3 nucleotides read TGTGCCAGCAGCGAGAGACTGGGTGGCGGGGAGCTGTTTTTT.

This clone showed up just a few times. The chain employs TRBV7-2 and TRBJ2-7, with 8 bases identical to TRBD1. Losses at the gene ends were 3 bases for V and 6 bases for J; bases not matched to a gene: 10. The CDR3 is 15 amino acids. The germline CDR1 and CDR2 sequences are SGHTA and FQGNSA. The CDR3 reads CASSFVRDRPREQYF. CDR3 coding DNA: TGTGCCAGCAGCTTTGTTAGGGACAGGCCCCGCGAGCAGTACTTC.

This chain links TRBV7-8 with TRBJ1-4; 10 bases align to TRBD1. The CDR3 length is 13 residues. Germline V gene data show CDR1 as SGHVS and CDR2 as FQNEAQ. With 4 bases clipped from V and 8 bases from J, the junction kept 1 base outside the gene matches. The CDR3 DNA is TGTGCCAGCAGCTCGGACAGGGGGGAAAAACTGTTTTTT. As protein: CASSSDRGEKLFF.

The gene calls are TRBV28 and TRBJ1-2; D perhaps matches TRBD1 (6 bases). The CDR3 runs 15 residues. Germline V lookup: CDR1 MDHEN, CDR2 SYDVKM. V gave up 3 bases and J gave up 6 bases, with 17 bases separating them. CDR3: CASSFPVPRGHGYTF. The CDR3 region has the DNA TGTGCCAGCAGTTTCCCGGTCCCCAGGGGACATGGCTACACCTTC.

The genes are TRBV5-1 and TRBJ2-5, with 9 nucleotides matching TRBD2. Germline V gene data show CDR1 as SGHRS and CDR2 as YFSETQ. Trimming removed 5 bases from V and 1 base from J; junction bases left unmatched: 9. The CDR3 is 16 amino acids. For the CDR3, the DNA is TGCGCCAGCAGTCCACTAGTAGCGGGAGCCCAAGAGACCCAGTACTTC. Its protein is CASSPLVAGAQETQYF.

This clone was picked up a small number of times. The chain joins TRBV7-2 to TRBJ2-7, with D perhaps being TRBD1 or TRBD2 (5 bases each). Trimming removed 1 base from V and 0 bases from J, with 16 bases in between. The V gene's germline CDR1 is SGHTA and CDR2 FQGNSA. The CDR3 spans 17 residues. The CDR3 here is CASSLGQWGSGSYEQYV. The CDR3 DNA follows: TGTGCCAGCAGCTTAGGCCAGTGGGGGTCTGGCTCCTACGAGCAGTACGTC.

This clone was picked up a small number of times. CDR3 residues: CASNTGNTGELFF. The CDR3 region has the DNA TGTGCCAGTAACACAGGGAACACCGGGGAGCTGTTTTTT. The rearrangement links TRBV19 to TRBJ2-2, with a tentative D call TRBD1 (5 bases). Germline CDR1 and CDR2: LNHDA and SQIVND (reference sequence). The CDR3 is made up of 13 amino acids. The V and J ends lost 7 bases and 1 base respectively, with 7 bases between them.

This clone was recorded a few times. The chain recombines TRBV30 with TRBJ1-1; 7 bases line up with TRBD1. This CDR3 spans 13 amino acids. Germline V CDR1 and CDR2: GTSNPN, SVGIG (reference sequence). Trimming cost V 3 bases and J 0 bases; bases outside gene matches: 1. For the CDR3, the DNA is TGTGCCTGGAGCGGACAGGTGAACACTGAAGCTTTCTTT. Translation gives CAWSGQVNTEAFF. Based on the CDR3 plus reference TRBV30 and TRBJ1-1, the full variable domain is SQTIHQWPATLVQPVGSPLSLECTVEGTSNPNLYWYRQAAGRGLQLLFYSVGIGQISSEVPQNLSASRPQDRQFILSSKKLLLSDSGFYLCAWSGQVNTEAFFGQGTRLTVV.

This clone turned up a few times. As DNA, the CDR3 is TGTGCCAGCAGCGGAGTGGTTGGCTACACCTTC. Residues: CASSGVVGYTF. The chain employs TRBV6-5 and TRBJ1-2; D remains unclear. V was clipped by 6 bases and J by 7 bases, with 9 bases between them. The CDR3 length is 11 residues. CDR1 is MNHEY and CDR2 is SVGAGI in the germline V gene.

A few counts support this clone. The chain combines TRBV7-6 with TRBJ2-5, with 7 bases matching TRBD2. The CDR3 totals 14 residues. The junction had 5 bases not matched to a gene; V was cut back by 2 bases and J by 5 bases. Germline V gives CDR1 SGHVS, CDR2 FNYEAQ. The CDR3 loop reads CASSLHGEGETQYF. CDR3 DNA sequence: TGTGCCAGCAGCTTACACGGGGAGGGGGAGACCCAGTACTTC.

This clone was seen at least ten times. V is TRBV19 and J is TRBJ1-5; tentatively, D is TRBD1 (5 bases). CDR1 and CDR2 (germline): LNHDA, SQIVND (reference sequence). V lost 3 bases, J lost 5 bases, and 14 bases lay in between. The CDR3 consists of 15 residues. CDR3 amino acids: CASSIVVGTDQPQHF. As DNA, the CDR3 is TGTGCCAGTAGTATCGTAGTCGGGACCGATCAGCCCCAGCATTTT.

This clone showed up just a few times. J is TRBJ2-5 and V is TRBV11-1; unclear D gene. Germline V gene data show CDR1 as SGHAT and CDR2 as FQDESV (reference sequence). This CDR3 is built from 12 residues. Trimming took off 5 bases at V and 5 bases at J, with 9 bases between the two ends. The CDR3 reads CASSDASETQYF. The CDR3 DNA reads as TGTGCCAGCAGCGATGCCTCCGAGACCCAGTACTTC.

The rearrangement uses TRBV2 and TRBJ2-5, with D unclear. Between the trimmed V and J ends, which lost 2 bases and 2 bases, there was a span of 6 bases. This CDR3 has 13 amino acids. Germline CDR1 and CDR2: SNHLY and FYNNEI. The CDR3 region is CASSEWPQETQYF. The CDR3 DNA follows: TGTGCCAGCAGTGAATGGCCTCAAGAGACCCAGTACTTC.

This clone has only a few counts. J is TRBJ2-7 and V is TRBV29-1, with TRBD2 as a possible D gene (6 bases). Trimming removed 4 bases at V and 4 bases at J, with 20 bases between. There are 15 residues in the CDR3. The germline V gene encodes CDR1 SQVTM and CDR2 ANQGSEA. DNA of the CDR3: TGCAGCGTTGTTGGGTCTCTGCAGGGACTTTACGAGCAGTACTTC. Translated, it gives CSVVGSLQGLYEQYF.

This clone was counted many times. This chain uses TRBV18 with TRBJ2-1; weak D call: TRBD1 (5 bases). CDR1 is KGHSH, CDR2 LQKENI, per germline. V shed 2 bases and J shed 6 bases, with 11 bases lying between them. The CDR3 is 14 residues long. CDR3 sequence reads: CASSPGNTGNEQFF. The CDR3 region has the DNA TGTGCCAGCTCACCAGGGAATACAGGCAATGAGCAGTTCTTC. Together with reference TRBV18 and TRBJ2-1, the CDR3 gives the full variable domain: NAGVMQNPRHLVRRRGQEARLRCSPMKGHSHVYWYRQLPEEGLKFMVYLQKENIIDESGMPKERFSAEFPKEGPSILRIQQVVRGDSAAYFCASSPGNTGNEQFFGPGTRLTVL.

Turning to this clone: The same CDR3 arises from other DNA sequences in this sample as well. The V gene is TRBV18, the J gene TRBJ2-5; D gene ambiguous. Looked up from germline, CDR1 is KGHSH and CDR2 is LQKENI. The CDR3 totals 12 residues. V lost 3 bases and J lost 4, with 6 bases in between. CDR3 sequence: CASSPAGETQYF. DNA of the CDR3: TGTGCCAGCTCACCTGCAGGAGAGACCCAGTACTTC.

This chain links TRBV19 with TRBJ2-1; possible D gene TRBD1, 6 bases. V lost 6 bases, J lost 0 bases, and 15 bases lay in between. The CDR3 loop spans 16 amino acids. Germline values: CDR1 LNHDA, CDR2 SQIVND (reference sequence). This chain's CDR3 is CASSHRARSSYNEQFF. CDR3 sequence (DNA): TGTGCCAGTAGCCACAGGGCCCGTAGCTCCTACAATGAGCAGTTCTTC. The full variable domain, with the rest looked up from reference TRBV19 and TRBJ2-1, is DGGITQSPKYLFRKEGQNVTLSCEQNLNHDAMYWYRQDPGQGLRLIYYSQIVNDFQKGDIAEGYSVSREKKESFPLTVTSAQKNPTAFYLCASSHRARSSYNEQFFGPGTRLTVL.

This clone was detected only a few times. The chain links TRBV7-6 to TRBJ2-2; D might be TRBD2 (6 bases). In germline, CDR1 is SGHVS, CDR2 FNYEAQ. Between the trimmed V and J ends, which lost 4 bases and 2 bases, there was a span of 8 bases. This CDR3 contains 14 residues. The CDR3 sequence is CASSSGLNTGELFF. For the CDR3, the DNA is TGTGCCAGCAGCTCGGGACTTAACACCGGGGAGCTGTTTTTT.

The chain's CDR3 is CAGFRTGVRQPQHF. For the CDR3, the DNA is TGTGCCGGTTTCAGGACAGGGGTACGTCAGCCCCAGCATTTT. This sequence joins TRBV19 and TRBJ1-5; TRBD1 matches 9 bases. V was clipped by 11 bases and J by 6 bases; unmatched bases: 11. The germline CDR1 and CDR2 sequences are LNHDA and SQIVND (reference sequence). The CDR3 totals 14 residues.

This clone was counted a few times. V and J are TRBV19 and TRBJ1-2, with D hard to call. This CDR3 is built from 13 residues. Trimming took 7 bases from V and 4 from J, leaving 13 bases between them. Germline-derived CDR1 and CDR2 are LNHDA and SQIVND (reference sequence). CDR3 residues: CASKEGRSYGYTF. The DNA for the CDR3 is TGTGCCAGTAAGGAGGGCAGATCCTATGGCTACACCTTC.